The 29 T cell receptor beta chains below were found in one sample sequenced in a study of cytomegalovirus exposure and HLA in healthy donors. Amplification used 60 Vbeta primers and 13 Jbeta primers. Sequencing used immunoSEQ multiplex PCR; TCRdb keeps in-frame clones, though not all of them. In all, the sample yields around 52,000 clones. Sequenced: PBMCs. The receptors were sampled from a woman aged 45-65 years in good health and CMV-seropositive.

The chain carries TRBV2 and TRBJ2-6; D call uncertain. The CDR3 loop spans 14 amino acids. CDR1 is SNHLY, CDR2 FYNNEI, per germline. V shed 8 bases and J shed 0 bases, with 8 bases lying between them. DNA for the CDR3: TGTGCCAGCGGCATCCTCTCTGGGGCCAACGTCCTGACTTTC. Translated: CASGILSGANVLTF.

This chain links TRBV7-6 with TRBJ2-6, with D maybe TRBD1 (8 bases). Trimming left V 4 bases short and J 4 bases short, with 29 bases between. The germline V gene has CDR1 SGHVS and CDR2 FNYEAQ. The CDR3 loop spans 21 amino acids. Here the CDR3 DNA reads TGTGCCAGCAGCTCCCCGACAGGGGCGGGAGCTAGCGGATCCGGGGCCAACGTCCTGACTTTC. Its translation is CASSSPTGAGASGSGANVLTF.

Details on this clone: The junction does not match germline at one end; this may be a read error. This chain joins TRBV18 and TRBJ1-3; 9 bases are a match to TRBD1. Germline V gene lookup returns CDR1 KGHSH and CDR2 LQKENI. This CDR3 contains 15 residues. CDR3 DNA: TGTGCCAGCTCTCCACAGGGGGCAGATGGAAACACCATATATTTT. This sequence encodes CASSPQGADGNTIYF.

The CDR3 nucleotides read TGTGCCACCAGGCCCGGGGATCGCTACGAGCAGTACTTC. Translation: CATRPGDRYEQYF. The chain couples TRBV15 to TRBJ2-7; D is possibly TRBD2 (5 bases). This CDR3 comprises 13 residues. The ends were cut back, 6 bases at V and 3 bases at J, with 12 bases in the middle. Germline CDR1 and CDR2: LNHNV and YYDKDF (reference sequence).

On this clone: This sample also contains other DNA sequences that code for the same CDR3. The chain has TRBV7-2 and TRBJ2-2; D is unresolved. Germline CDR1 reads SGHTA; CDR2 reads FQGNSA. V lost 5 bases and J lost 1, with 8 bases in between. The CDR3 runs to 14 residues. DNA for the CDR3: TGTGCCAGCAGCCCGACTGGGAACACCGGGGAGCTGTTTTTT. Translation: CASSPTGNTGELFF.

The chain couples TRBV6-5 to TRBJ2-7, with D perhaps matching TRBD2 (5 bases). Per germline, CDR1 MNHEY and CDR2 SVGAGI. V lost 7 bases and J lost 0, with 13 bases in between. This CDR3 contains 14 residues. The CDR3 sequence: CASKRTGSSYEQYF. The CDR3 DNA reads TGTGCCAGCAAGAGGACGGGGAGCTCCTACGAGCAGTACTTC.

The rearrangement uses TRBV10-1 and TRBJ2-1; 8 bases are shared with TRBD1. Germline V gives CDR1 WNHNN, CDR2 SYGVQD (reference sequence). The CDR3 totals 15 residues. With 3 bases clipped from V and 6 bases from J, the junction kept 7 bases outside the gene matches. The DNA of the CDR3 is TGCGCCAGCAGTGATCCCCTGGACAGGGCCAATGAGCAGTTCTTC. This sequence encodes CASSDPLDRANEQFF.

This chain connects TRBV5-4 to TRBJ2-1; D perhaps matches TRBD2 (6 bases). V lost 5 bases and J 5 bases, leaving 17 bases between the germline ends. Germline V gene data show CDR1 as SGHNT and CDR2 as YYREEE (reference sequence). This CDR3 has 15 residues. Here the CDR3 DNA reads TGTGCCAGCAGTTCAGAAGGAGGGGCCCACAATGAGCAGTTCTTC. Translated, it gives CASSSEGGAHNEQFF.

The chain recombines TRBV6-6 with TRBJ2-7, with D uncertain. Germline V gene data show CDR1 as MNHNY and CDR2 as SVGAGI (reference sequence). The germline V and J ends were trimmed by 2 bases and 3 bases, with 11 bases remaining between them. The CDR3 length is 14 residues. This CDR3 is CASSYEASYYEQYF. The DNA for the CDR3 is TGTGCCAGCAGTTACGAGGCTAGTTACTACGAGCAGTACTTC.

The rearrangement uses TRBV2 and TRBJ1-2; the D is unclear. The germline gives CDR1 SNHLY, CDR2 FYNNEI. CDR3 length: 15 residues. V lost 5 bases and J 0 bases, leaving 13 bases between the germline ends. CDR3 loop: CASSTAQGANYGYTF. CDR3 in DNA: TGTGCCAGCAGTACCGCCCAAGGAGCTAACTATGGCTACACCTTC.

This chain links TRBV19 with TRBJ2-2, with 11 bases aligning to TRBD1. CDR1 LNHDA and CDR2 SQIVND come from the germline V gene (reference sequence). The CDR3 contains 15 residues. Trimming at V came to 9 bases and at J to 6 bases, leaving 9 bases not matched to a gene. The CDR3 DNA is TGTGCCAGCAGACGGGACAGGGGGTCCGCCGGGGAGCTGTTTTTT. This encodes CASRRDRGSAGELFF.

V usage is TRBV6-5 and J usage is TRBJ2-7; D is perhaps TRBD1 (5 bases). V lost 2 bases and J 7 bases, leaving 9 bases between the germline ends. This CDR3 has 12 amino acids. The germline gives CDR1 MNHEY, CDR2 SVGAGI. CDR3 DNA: TGTGCCAGCAGTTACGCCCCAGGGGAGCAGTACTTC. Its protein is CASSYAPGEQYF.

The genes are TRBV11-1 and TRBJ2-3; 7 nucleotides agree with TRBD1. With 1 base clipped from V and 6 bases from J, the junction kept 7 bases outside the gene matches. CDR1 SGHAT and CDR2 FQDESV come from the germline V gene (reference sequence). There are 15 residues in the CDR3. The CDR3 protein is CASSLGTQGKDTQYF. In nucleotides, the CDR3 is TGTGCCAGCAGCTTAGGTACACAGGGGAAGGATACGCAGTATTTT.

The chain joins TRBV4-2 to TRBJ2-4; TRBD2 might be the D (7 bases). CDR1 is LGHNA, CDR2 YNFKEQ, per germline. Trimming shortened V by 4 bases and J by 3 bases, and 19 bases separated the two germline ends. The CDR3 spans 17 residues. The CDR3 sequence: CASSPRGGALGKNIQYF. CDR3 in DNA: TGTGCCAGCAGCCCCAGGGGAGGGGCCTTAGGCAAAAACATTCAGTACTTC.

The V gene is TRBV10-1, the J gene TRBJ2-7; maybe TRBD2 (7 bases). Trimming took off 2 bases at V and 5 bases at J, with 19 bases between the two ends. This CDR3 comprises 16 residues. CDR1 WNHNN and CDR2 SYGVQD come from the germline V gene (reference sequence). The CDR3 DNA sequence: TGCGCCAGCAGTGAGACCGGGGAGGGGGAGGGTGACGAGCAGTACTTC. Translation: CASSETGEGEGDEQYF.

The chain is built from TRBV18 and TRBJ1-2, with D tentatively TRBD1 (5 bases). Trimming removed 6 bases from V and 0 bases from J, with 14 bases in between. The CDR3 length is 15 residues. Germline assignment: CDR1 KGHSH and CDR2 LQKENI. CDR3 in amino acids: CASSRTDRANYGYTF. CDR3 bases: TGTGCCAGCTCTCGCACCGACAGAGCTAACTATGGCTACACCTTC. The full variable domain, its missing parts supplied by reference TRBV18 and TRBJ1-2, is NAGVMQNPRHLVRRRGQEARLRCSPMKGHSHVYWYRQLPEEGLKFMVYLQKENIIDESGMPKERFSAEFPKEGPSILRIQQVVRGDSAAYFCASSRTDRANYGYTFGSGTRLTVV.

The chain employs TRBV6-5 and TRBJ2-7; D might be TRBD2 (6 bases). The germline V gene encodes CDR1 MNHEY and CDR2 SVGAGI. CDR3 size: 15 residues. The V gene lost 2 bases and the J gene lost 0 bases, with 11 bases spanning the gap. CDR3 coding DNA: TGTGCCAGCAGTTACGGAGGGGTAAGCTCCTACGAGCAGTACTTC. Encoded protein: CASSYGGVSSYEQYF.

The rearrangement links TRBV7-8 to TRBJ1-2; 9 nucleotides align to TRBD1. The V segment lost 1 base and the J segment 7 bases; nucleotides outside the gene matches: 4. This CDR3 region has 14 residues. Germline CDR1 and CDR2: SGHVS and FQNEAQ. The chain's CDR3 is CASSLGTGAGGYTF. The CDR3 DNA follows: TGTGCCAGCAGCTTAGGGACAGGGGCCGGTGGCTACACCTTC.

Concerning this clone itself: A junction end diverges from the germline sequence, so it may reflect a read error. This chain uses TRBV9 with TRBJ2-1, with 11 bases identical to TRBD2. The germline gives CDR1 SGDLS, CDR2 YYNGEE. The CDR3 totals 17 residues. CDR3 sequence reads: CASSALAGGVSDNEQFF. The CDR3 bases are TGTGCCAGCAGCGCCCTAGCGGGGGGCGTCTCCGACAATGAGCAGTTCTTC.

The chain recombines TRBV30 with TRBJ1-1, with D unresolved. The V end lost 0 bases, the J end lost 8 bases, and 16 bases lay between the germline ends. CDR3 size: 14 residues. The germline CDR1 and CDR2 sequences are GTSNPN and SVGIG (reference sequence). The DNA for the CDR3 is TGTGCCTGGAGTGTACGGGGTTTCCAGGCCGAAGCTTTCTTT. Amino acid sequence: CAWSVRGFQAEAFF.

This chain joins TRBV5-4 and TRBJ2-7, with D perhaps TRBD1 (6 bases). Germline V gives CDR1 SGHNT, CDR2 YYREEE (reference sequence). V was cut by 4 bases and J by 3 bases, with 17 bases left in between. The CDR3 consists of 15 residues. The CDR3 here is CASSGELGAHYEQYF. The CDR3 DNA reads TGTGCCAGCAGCGGTGAGTTGGGGGCTCACTACGAGCAGTACTTC.

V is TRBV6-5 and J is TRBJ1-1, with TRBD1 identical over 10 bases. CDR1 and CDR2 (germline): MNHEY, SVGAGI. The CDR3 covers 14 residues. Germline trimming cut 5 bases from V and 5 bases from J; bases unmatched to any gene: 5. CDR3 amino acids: CASSTDRGLTEAFF. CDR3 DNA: TGTGCCAGCAGTACCGACAGGGGGCTTACTGAAGCTTTCTTT.

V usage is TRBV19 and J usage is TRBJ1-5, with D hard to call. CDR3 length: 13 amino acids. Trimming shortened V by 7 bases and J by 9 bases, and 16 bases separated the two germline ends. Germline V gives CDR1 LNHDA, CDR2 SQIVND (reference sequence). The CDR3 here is CASTRRGFVPQHF. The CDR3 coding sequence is TGTGCCAGTACCCGGCGGGGTTTCGTGCCCCAGCATTTT.

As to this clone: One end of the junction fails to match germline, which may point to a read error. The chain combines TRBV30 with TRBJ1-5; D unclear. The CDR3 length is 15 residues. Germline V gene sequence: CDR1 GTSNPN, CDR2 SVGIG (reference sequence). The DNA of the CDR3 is TGTGCCTGGAGTAGGTACTCGACGGCCGGTCAGGCCCAGCATTTT. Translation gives CAWSRYSTAGQAQHF.

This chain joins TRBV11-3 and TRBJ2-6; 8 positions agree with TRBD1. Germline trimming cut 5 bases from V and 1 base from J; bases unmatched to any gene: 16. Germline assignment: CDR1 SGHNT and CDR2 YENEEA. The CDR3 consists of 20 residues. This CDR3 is CASSDGFRGLVPSGANVLTF. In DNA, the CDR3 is TGTGCCAGCAGCGACGGGTTCAGGGGGCTTGTTCCATCTGGGGCCAACGTCCTGACTTTC.

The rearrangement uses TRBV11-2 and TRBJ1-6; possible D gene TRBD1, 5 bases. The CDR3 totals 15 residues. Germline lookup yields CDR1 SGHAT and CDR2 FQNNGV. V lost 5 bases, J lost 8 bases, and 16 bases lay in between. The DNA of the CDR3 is TGTGCCAGCAGCGAGAGTGGGGGGAGGGATTCACCCCTCCACTTT. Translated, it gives CASSESGGRDSPLHF.

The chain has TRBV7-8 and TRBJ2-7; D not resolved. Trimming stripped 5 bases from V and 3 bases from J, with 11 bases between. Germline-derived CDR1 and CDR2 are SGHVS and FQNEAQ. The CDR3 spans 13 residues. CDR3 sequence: CASSPRLDYEQYF. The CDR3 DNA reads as TGTGCCAGCAGCCCACGATTAGACTACGAGCAGTACTTC.

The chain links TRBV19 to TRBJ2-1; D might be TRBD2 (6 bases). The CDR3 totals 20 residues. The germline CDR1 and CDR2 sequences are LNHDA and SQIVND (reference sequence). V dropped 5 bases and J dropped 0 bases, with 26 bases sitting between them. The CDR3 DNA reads TGTGCCAGTAGTCGCGCATTCGGGACTGCGAGCTTCAGCTCCTACAATGAGCAGTTCTTC. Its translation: CASSRAFGTASFSSYNEQFF. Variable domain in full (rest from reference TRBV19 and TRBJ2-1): DGGITQSPKYLFRKEGQNVTLSCEQNLNHDAMYWYRQDPGQGLRLIYYSQIVNDFQKGDIAEGYSVSREKKESFPLTVTSAQKNPTAFYLCASSRAFGTASFSSYNEQFFGPGTRLTVL.

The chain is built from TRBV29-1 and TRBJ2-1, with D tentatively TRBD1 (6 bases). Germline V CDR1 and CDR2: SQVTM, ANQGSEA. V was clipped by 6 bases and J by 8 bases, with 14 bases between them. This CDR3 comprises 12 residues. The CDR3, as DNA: TGCAGCGTAAGAAAACAGGGCGATGAGCAGTTCTTC. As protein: CSVRKQGDEQFF.